Listed below are T cell receptor beta chains from one sample, sequenced in a study of T cell responses to AZD1222 COVID-19 vaccine. Here immunoSEQ multiplex PCR was the method, and the copy in TCRdb shows in-frame clones only, minus some. The repertoire includes about 140,000 clones, roughly nine tenths of them detected once, and roughly 7.1% sits in the top ten. The source was peripheral blood, collected 28 days after the second dose of the MenACWY control vaccine. The receptors come from an adult who received the MenACWY meningococcal vaccine as a control. CDR3s include the opening cysteine and the closing phenylalanine or tryptophan. The order of the fields is clone size, V gene, D gene, J gene, CDR3 protein, CDR3 DNA. A D gene is named only where the DNA matches it firmly. Only some rows state a clone size, as once, few, many or a class for expanded clones.

size: .
V: TRBV18
D: .
J: TRBJ1-5
CDR3: CASSPMGDSNQPQHF
DNA: TGTGCCAGCTCACCAATGGGAGATAGCAATCAGCCCCAGCATTTT

size: .
V: TRBV5-1
D: .
J: TRBJ2-3
CDR3: CASSPSGDTQYF
DNA: TGCGCCAGCAGCCCCAGTGGAGATACGCAGTATTTT

size: .
V: TRBV7-3
D: TRBD2
J: TRBJ2-5
CDR3: CASSLTSGGGVGTQYF
DNA: TGTGCCAGCAGCCTGACTAGCGGGGGGGGCGTAGGGACCCAGTACTTC

size: .
V: TRBV11-3
D: .
J: TRBJ2-2
CDR3: CASSLRDTATGELFF
DNA: TGTGCCAGCAGCTTGAGGGACACGGCCACCGGGGAGCTGTTTTTT

size: once
V: TRBV6-2/TRBV6-3
D: TRBD2
J: TRBJ2-5
CDR3: CASSIAAGGRRESGTQYF
DNA: TGTGCCAGCAGCATCGCCGCTGGGGGTCGGCGGGAGTCCGGGACCCAGTACTTC

size: .
V: TRBV6-5
D: .
J: TRBJ1-5
CDR3: CASWTANQPQHF
DNA: TGTGCCAGCTGGACAGCTAATCAGCCCCAGCATTTT

size: .
V: TRBV16
D: TRBD1
J: TRBJ1-5
CDR3: CASSQSGQSDQPQHF
DNA: TGTGCCAGCAGCCAATCGGGACAGAGTGATCAGCCCCAGCATTTT

size: .
V: TRBV12-3/TRBV12-4
D: .
J: TRBJ2-7
CDR3: CASSLVGYSEQYF
DNA: TGTGCCAGCAGTTTAGTAGGGTACAGTGAGCAGTACTTC

size: .
V: TRBV9
D: .
J: TRBJ2-3
CDR3: CASSVATQVGTDTQYF
DNA: TGTGCCAGCAGCGTAGCCACCCAGGTGGGGACAGATACGCAGTATTTT

size: .
V: TRBV7-9
D: TRBD2
J: TRBJ2-5
CDR3: CASSQTSGGQETQYF
DNA: TGTGCCAGCAGCCAGACTAGCGGGGGTCAAGAGACCCAGTACTTC

size: .
V: TRBV2
D: TRBD1
J: TRBJ1-5
CDR3: CASRGQGVRNQPQHF
DNA: TGTGCCAGCAGAGGACAGGGGGTCCGCAATCAGCCCCAGCATTTT

size: .
V: TRBV5-1
D: TRBD2
J: TRBJ2-3
CDR3: CASSLSGGGADTQYF
DNA: TGCGCCAGCAGCTTGTCTGGCGGGGGGGCAGATACGCAGTATTTT

size: .
V: TRBV5-8
D: .
J: TRBJ2-5
CDR3: CASSPGDGQETQYF
DNA: TGTGCCAGCAGCCCCGGGGACGGACAAGAGACCCAGTACTTC

size: .
V: TRBV6-5
D: .
J: TRBJ1-2
CDR3: CASSYEPRDYGYTF
DNA: TGTGCCAGCAGTTACGAGCCCAGGGACTATGGCTACACCTTC

size: .
V: TRBV18
D: .
J: TRBJ1-1
CDR3: CASSPEPTNTEAFF
DNA: TGTGCCAGCTCACCAGAACCAACGAACACTGAAGCTTTCTTT

size: .
V: TRBV5-1
D: .
J: TRBJ1-1
CDR3: CASSFLPGTVMNTEAFF
DNA: TGCGCCAGCAGCTTTCTTCCTGGGACGGTAATGAACACTGAAGCTTTCTTT

size: .
V: TRBV28
D: .
J: TRBJ2-7
CDR3: CASGQRNPYEQYF
DNA: TGTGCCAGCGGGCAACGTAATCCCTACGAGCAGTACTTC

size: .
V: TRBV5-4
D: .
J: TRBJ1-6
CDR3: CASSGDGDNSPLHF
DNA: TGTGCCAGCAGCGGGGACGGTGATAATTCACCCCTCCACTTT

size: .
V: TRBV7-6
D: .
J: TRBJ2-7
CDR3: CASSRYRDLSYEQYF
DNA: TGTGCCAGCAGCCGTTACAGGGACCTCTCCTACGAGCAGTACTTC

size: .
V: TRBV28
D: .
J: TRBJ2-3
CDR3: CASSRTSIRSDTQYF
DNA: TGTGCCAGCAGTCGGACTTCCATTAGGTCAGATACGCAGTATTTT

size: .
V: TRBV30
D: .
J: TRBJ2-3
CDR3: CAWTWRGGNTDTQYF
DNA: TGTGCCTGGACCTGGAGGGGGGGGAACACAGATACGCAGTATTTT

size: .
V: TRBV7-9
D: TRBD2
J: TRBJ2-1
CDR3: CASSISGTSGSEQFF
DNA: TGTGCCAGCAGCATATCCGGGACTAGCGGGAGTGAGCAGTTCTTC

size: .
V: TRBV5-1
D: TRBD2
J: TRBJ2-1
CDR3: CASSLGASGGNEQFF
DNA: TGCGCCAGCAGCTTGGGAGCTAGCGGGGGTAATGAGCAGTTCTTC

size: .
V: TRBV7-3
D: .
J: TRBJ2-2
CDR3: CASSAAVATGELFF
DNA: TGTGCCAGCAGCGCGGCCGTAGCGACCGGGGAGCTGTTTTTT

size: .
V: TRBV28
D: TRBD1
J: TRBJ1-4
CDR3: CASSRTDRKAEKLFF
DNA: TGTGCCAGCAGCAGAACGGACAGGAAGGCTGAAAAACTGTTTTTT

size: .
V: TRBV10-3
D: TRBD1
J: TRBJ2-7
CDR3: CAIRGDSPYEQYF
DNA: TGTGCCATCAGGGGGGACAGCCCCTACGAGCAGTACTTC

size: .
V: TRBV11-1
D: TRBD2
J: TRBJ2-7
CDR3: CASSSTSGTYEQYF
DNA: TGTGCCAGCAGCTCGACTAGCGGGACCTACGAGCAGTACTTC

size: .
V: TRBV12-3/TRBV12-4
D: .
J: TRBJ1-1
CDR3: CASSFVRGGEAFF
DNA: TGTGCCAGCAGTTTTGTCAGGGGCGGTGAAGCTTTCTTT

size: .
V: TRBV7-9
D: .
J: TRBJ2-5
CDR3: CASSLGQVETQYF
DNA: TGTGCCAGCAGCTTAGGGCAGGTCGAGACCCAGTACTTC

size: .
V: TRBV5-1
D: TRBD1
J: TRBJ1-4
CDR3: CASSPGQGPEKLFF
DNA: TGCGCCAGCAGCCCGGGACAGGGGCCCGAAAAACTGTTTTTT

size: .
V: TRBV24-1
D: .
J: TRBJ2-3
CDR3: CATSDSLTQYF
DNA: TGTGCCACCAGTGATAGTCTTACGCAGTATTTT

size: .
V: TRBV19
D: .
J: TRBJ2-3
CDR3: CASSMASTDTQYF
DNA: TGTGCCAGTAGTATGGCCAGCACAGATACGCAGTATTTT

size: .
V: TRBV24-1
D: .
J: TRBJ2-1
CDR3: CATEGSYNEQFF
DNA: TGTGCCACCGAGGGATCCTACAATGAGCAGTTCTTC

size: .
V: TRBV28
D: TRBD1
J: TRBJ1-6
CDR3: CASTPRTGTNSPLHF
DNA: TGTGCCAGCACCCCTAGGACAGGGACGAATTCACCCCTCCACTTT

size: once
V: TRBV19
D: .
J: TRBJ2-5
CDR3: CASTQTGVGETQYF
DNA: TGTGCCAGTACCCAGACCGGGGTGGGGGAGACCCAGTACTTC

size: few
V: TRBV24-1
D: .
J: TRBJ1-5
CDR3: CATSGPGPQPQHF
DNA: TGTGCCACCAGTGGGCCAGGGCCTCAGCCCCAGCATTTT

size: .
V: TRBV11-2
D: TRBD1
J: TRBJ2-5
CDR3: CASSPRLGTGGETQYF
DNA: TGTGCCAGCAGCCCCAGGTTGGGGACAGGCGGGGAGACCCAGTACTTC

size: .
V: TRBV3-1/TRBV3-2
D: .
J: TRBJ2-5
CDR3: CASSPPGETQYF
DNA: TGTGCCAGCAGCCCCCCGGGGGAGACCCAGTACTTC

size: .
V: TRBV5-1
D: TRBD1
J: TRBJ2-3
CDR3: CASSLVTGGTDTQYF
DNA: TGCGCCAGCAGCTTGGTGACAGGGGGCACAGATACGCAGTATTTT

size: few
V: TRBV12-3/TRBV12-4
D: .
J: TRBJ1-1
CDR3: CASSQMNTEAFF
DNA: TGTGCCAGCAGTCAGATGAACACTGAAGCTTTCTTT

size: .
V: TRBV5-4
D: .
J: TRBJ2-4
CDR3: CASSFQGDLKNIQYF
DNA: TGTGCCAGCAGCTTTCAGGGCGACCTCAAAAACATTCAGTACTTC

size: .
V: TRBV7-3
D: TRBD1
J: TRBJ2-1
CDR3: CASSSRDRGHHEQFF
DNA: TGTGCCAGCAGCTCCCGGGACAGGGGGCACCATGAGCAGTTCTTC

size: once
V: TRBV7-9
D: TRBD2
J: TRBJ2-7
CDR3: CASSPPPGLGSYEQYF
DNA: TGTGCCAGCAGCCCTCCGCCGGGACTAGGAAGCTACGAGCAGTACTTC

size: .
V: TRBV6-5
D: .
J: TRBJ1-1
CDR3: CASSYSAGLNTEAFF
DNA: TGTGCCAGCAGTTACTCAGCAGGGTTGAACACTGAAGCTTTCTTT

size: .
V: TRBV11-2
D: .
J: TRBJ2-2
CDR3: CASSSTRESSGELFF
DNA: TGTGCCAGCAGCTCTACTAGAGAAAGTTCCGGGGAGCTGTTTTTT

size: .
V: TRBV18
D: .
J: TRBJ1-2
CDR3: CASSLQDGRDYGYTF
DNA: TGTGCCAGCTCACTTCAGGACGGCAGGGATTATGGCTACACCTTC

size: once
V: TRBV18
D: .
J: TRBJ2-2
CDR3: CASSPPSAGRTGELFF
DNA: TGTGCCAGCTCACCACCGTCGGCAGGGCGAACCGGGGAGCTGTTTTTT

size: .
V: TRBV6-5
D: .
J: TRBJ2-7
CDR3: CASSTAPGTYEQYF
DNA: TGTGCCAGCAGCACCGCCCCCGGGACCTACGAGCAGTACTTC

size: once
V: TRBV7-2
D: TRBD1
J: TRBJ1-4
CDR3: CASSQGGEKLFF
DNA: TGTGCCAGCAGCCAGGGGGGTGAAAAACTGTTTTTT

size: .
V: TRBV6-1
D: .
J: TRBJ2-1
CDR3: CASSGSGKEVYNEQFF
DNA: TGTGCCAGCAGTGGGTCGGGGAAGGAGGTCTACAATGAGCAGTTCTTC

size: .
V: TRBV6-2/TRBV6-3
D: .
J: TRBJ1-2
CDR3: CASSYAKTNGYTF
DNA: TGTGCCAGCAGTTATGCCAAGACAAATGGCTACACCTTC

size: .
V: TRBV7-2
D: .
J: TRBJ1-5
CDR3: CASSLVGGQYSNQPQHF
DNA: TGTGCCAGCAGCTTAGTTGGGGGTCAGTATAGCAATCAGCCCCAGCATTTT

size: .
V: TRBV28
D: .
J: TRBJ2-2
CDR3: CASSTPSVPGELFF
DNA: TGTGCCAGCAGTACCCCTTCGGTACCCGGGGAGCTGTTTTTT

size: .
V: TRBV9
D: .
J: TRBJ2-7
CDR3: CASSALSGGYEQYF
DNA: TGTGCCAGCAGCGCCCTCAGTGGGGGCTACGAGCAGTACTTC

size: .
V: TRBV28
D: TRBD1
J: TRBJ2-7
CDR3: CASSTGGYEQYF
DNA: TGTGCCAGCAGCACAGGGGGCTACGAGCAGTACTTC

size: once
V: TRBV5-8
D: .
J: TRBJ2-5
CDR3: CASSGRETQYF
DNA: TGTGCCAGCAGCGGCAGGGAGACCCAGTACTTC

size: .
V: TRBV7-2
D: TRBD1
J: TRBJ1-1
CDR3: CASSAQGDTEAFF
DNA: TGTGCCAGCAGCGCACAGGGGGACACTGAAGCTTTCTTT

size: .
V: TRBV11-2
D: .
J: TRBJ2-7
CDR3: CASSLIDGSGYEQYF
DNA: TGTGCCAGCAGCTTAATTGACGGGTCGGGGTACGAGCAGTACTTC